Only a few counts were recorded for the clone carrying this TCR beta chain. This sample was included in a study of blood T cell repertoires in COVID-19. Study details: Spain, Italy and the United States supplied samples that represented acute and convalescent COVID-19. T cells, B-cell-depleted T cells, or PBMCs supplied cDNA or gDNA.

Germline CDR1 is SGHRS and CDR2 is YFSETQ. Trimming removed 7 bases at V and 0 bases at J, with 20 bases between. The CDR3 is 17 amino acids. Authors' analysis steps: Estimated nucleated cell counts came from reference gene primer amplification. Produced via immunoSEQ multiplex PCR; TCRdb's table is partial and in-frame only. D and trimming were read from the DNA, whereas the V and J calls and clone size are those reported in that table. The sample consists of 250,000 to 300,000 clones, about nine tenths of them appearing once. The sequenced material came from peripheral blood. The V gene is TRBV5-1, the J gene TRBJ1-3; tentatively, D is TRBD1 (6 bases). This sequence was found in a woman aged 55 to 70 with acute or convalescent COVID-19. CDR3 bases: TGCGCCAGCCTTGGACGGGACACCTTACTCTCTGGAAACACCATATATTTT. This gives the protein CASLGRDTLLSGNTIYF.